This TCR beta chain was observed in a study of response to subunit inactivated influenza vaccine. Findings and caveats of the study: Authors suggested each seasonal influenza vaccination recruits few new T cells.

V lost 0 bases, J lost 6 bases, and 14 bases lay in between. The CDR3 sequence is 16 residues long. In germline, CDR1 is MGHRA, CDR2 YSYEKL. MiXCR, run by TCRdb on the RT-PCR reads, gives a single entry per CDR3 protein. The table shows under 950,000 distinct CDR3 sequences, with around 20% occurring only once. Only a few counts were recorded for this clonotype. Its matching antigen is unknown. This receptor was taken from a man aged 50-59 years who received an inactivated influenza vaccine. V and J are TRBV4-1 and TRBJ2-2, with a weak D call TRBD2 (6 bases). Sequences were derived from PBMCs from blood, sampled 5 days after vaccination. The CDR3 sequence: CASSQEMWRAAGELFF. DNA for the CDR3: TGCGCCAGCAGCCAAGAGATGTGGAGGGCGGCCGGGGAGCTGTTTTTT.